This T cell receptor beta chain was sequenced for a study of Graves' ophthalmopathy and Graves' hyperthyroidism (dated by TCRdb to the late 2010s). At the level of the whole study: A patient counted as having stable hyperthyroidism if there was no progression to ophthalmopathy within 18 months of follow-up. Following sample collection, hyperthyroidism patients were given methimazole at a starting dose of 30 mg daily, and ophthalmopathy patients were given high-dose intravenous methylprednisolone. In roughly 6 hyperthyroidism patients, the T-cell repertoire of thyroid tissue was compared with the T-cell repertoire of blood. A discovery set of 100 patients (about 45 ophthalmopathy, 60 or so stable hyperthyroidism) was enrolled to explore V-J signatures distinguishing ophthalmopathy from hyperthyroidism. For independent validation, a separate cohort was made up of 18 to 20 hyperthyroidism patients plus 17 patients who later progressed from hyperthyroidism to ophthalmopathy. In total, approximately 130 blood samples were TCR-sequenced: 40 to 45 ophthalmopathy, some 72 hyperthyroidism and approximately 17 hyperthyroidism-to-ophthalmopathy patients. To tell Graves' ophthalmopathy apart from Graves' hyperthyroidism, and to predict which patients would progress to ophthalmopathy, the study relied on TCR beta repertoire signatures. Overall results and qualifications from the work: Most expanded thyroid clonotypes with frequency above 0.001 were also detected in blood, suggesting blood repertoires may reflect the thyroid immune response. In validation, the model predicted ophthalmopathy progression with about 70% sensitivity and roughly 72% specificity; some 13 predicted patients were CT-confirmed with GO in a median of approximately 6.5 months. In cross-validation, the 13-signature model distinguished ophthalmopathy from stable hyperthyroidism with approximately 88% sensitivity and just under 84% specificity, and in the test set the corresponding values were approximately 79% and 70%. No statistical method was used to set the sample size in advance, and the investigators knew which group each participant was assigned to.

Based on the germline V gene, the CDR1 and CDR2 sequences are SQVTM and ANQGSEA. From the cysteine up to the phenylalanine, the CDR3 has a length of 14 residues. Only the CDR3 portion is preserved as DNA: 42 bases, with reading frame beginning at the first base. At the junction V is shortened by 6 bases and J by 7 bases; bases outside the gene matches: 8. Hyperthyroidism patients were newly diagnosed, with disease duration under 2 months, and aged 18 to 65 years. Anyone with other autoimmune diseases, uncontrolled infections, pregnancy or lactation was excluded from the study. Diagnosis was based on clinical symptoms, serum thyroxine, TRAb, thyroid ultrasound and orbital computed tomography. Total RNA was extracted with Trizol reagent and quality-checked on an Agilent 2100 Bioanalyzer. TCR beta CDR3 regions were amplified from RNA transcripts for repertoire sequencing. The first round was an RT-PCR using HTBI primers with the Qiagen OneStep RT-PCR kit, and this first round was followed by a second-round multiplex PCR, then size selection and purification. Libraries were sequenced paired-end with 100 bp reads on an Illumina HiSeq2000. The authors processed their data as follows. SOAPnuke was used to process the reads, removing any read that contained adapters or uncalled bases, had a mean Phred below 15, or lacked an exact match to the constant primer or identifier. COPE v1.2.5 was used to merge the high-quality paired reads. Each unique nucleotide sequence was treated as a clonotype, and MiTCR v1.1 was used to align the clonotypes to the IMGT TRB V, D and J references. Analysis was restricted to V-J combinations with a frequency above 0.0001, which covered 99.2% of repertoires. For each V-J combination, a TCR clonal expansion and chaos score was defined as F50 clonal expansion divided by the chaos observed in the TCRdist matrix. Welch's t-statistics and random forest were used to narrow the features down to around 13 V-J combinations, which were then fed into a naive Bayes classifier. Thyroid-blood repertoire similarity was quantified with the Morisita-Horn index. Using fastp at Q25 and MiXCR, TCRdb reprocessed the public reads and kept productive beta chains. Rows matching on CDR3 protein sequence are summarized as one entry with the most common DNA and genes. The V and J calls and clone size are TCRdb's, not the authors'. Counted in this sample were about 1.1 million distinct CDR3 sequences; about two fifths of them appeared once. The top ten constitute around 10% of the sample.

At least ten counts were recorded for this clonotype. The target of this receptor is not known. The input lacks base qualities; no much larger clone sits a single base away. The clonotype was recovered from an adult man with Graves' hyperthyroidism. The source material was peripheral blood or thyroid tissue (not recorded which). This chain joins TRBV29-1 to TRBJ1-6; the central 8 bases match TRBD1. CDR3 protein: CSVKGQAKNSPLHF. The DNA sequence is as follows: TGCAGCGTGAAGGGACAGGCGAAAAATTCACCCCTCCACTTT.